Sequencing of this T cell receptor beta chain was carried out in a study of OX40 agonist ivuxolimab in advanced cancers. The protocol was immunoSEQ multiplex PCR, while the TCRdb copy is restricted to in-frame clones and leaves out a portion. This table has some 74,000 clones, about nine tenths appearing once. Notes on the study in general: Some of the lowest clonal expansion was seen in partial responders at 0.1-3.0 mg/kg. Among the nonresponders, some also had low normalized T-cell clonal expansion.

Comment on this clone: What it binds is not known.

The CDR3 covers 12 residues. Trimming removed 3 bases at V and 8 bases at J, with 10 bases between. Germline V gene sequence: CDR1 KGHSH, CDR2 LQKENI. J is TRBJ1-2 and V is TRBV18, with no clear D. The starting material was CD4+ or CD8+ T cells sorted from blood, obtained in a trial of the OX40 agonist ivuxolimab. The clonotype originates from an adult with an advanced solid tumor such as melanoma, head and neck, liver or kidney cancer. CDR3 coding DNA: TGTGCCAGCTCACCCCCGGTGCAGGGCTACACCTTC. Amino acid sequence: CASSPPVQGYTF.